This T cell receptor (beta chain) was found in a study of T cell responses to AZD1222 COVID-19 vaccine. With 3 bases removed from V and 8 bases from J, the gap between germline ends came to 16 bases. Germline V gene lookup returns CDR1 MDHEN and CDR2 SYDVKM. The CDR3 is made up of 15 amino acids. Some clones are missing from TCRdb's copy, which holds only in-frame ones; the method was immunoSEQ multiplex PCR. The sample has 120,000 or so clones, 88% seen once; the top ten hold approximately 8%. The specimen comprised peripheral blood, sampled on day 0 of AZD1222 vaccination. The sequence was collected from an adult in good health. The gene calls are TRBV28 and TRBJ1-4, with a possible D match to TRBD1 (6 bases). CDR3 nucleotides: TGTGCCAGCAGTTTCACGGGGGGCTTAGGGGAAAAACTGTTTTTT. Translation gives CASSFTGGLGEKLFF.